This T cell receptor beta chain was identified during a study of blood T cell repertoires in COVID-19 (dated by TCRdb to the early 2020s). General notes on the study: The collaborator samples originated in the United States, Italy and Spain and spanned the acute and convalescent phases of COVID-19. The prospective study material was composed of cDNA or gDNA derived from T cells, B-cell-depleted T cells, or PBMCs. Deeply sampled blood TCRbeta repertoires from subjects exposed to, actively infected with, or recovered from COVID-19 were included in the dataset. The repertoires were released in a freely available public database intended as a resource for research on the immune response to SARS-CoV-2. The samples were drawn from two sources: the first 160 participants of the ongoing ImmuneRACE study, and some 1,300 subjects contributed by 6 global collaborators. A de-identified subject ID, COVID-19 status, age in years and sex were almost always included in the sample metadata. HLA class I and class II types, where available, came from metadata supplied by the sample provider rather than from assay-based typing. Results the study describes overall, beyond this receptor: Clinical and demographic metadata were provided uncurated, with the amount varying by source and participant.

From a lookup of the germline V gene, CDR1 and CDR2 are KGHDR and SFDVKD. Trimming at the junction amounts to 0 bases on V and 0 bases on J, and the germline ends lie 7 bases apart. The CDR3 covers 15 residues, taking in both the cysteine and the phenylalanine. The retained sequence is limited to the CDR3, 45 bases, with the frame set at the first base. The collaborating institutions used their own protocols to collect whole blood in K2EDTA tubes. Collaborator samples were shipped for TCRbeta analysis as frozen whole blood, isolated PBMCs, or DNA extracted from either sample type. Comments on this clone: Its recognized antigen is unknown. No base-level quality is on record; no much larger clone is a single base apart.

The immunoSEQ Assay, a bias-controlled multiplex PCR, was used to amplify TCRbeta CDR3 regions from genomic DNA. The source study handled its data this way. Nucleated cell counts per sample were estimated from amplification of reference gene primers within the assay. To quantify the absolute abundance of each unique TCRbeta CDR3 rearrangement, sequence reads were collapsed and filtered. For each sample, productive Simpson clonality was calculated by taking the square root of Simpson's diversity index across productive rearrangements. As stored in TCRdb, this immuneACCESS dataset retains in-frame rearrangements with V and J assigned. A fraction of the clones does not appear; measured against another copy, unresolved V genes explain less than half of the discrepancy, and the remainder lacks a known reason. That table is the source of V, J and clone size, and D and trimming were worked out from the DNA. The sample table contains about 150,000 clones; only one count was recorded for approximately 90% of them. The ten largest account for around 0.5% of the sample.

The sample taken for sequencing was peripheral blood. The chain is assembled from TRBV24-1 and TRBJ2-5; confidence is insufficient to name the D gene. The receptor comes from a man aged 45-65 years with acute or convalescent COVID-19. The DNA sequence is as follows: TGTGCCACCAGTGATTTGCAGGATTACCAAGAGACCCAGTACTTC. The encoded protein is CATSDLQDYQETQYF.